This is a list of T cell receptor beta chains from one sample in a study of prognosis after radiotherapy for stage I lung cancer. From the multiplex PCR reads, TCRdb called clonotypes with MiXCR, one entry per CDR3 protein. The sample has around 63,000 distinct CDR3 sequences, about a quarter seen once. The sequences come from PBMCs, collected before or after stereotactic body radiation therapy (not recorded which). Receptor source: a donor aged 50 or older with non-small cell lung cancer. CDR3s include the opening cysteine and the closing phenylalanine or tryptophan. Each record gives: D gene, clone size, V gene, J gene, CDR3 protein, CDR3 DNA. D genes are given only for firm matches. Clone size is given for some rows only: seen once, a few or many times, or a class if the clone is expanded.

D: TRBD1
size: many
V: TRBV9
J: TRBJ2-3
CDR3: CASSVWDRGYADTDTQYF
DNA: TGTGCCAGCAGCGTTTGGGACAGGGGGTACGCGGACACAGATACGCAGTATTTT

D: NA
size: many
V: TRBV29-1
J: TRBJ2-6
CDR3: CSVVGGPGANVLTF
DNA: TGCAGCGTGGTTGGGGGGCCTGGGGCCAACGTCCTGACTTTC

D: NA
size: NA
V: TRBV29-1
J: TRBJ2-7
CDR3: CSVGFSPYEQYF
DNA: TGCAGCGTTGGGTTTTCTCCGTACGAGCAGTACTTC

D: NA
size: many
V: TRBV4-3
J: TRBJ1-6
CDR3: CASSQGVSSNNSPLHF
DNA: TGCGCCAGCAGCCAAGGGGTATCCAGCAATAATTCACCCCTCCACTTT

D: TRBD2
size: many
V: TRBV7-2
J: TRBJ2-3
CDR3: CASSSNPRGGGTQYF
DNA: TGTGCCAGCAGCTCAAACCCACGGGGGGGTGGTACGCAGTATTTT

D: NA
size: many
V: TRBV19
J: TRBJ2-3
CDR3: CASSSDSTDTQYF
DNA: TGTGCCAGTAGTAGTGACAGCACAGATACGCAGTATTTT

D: NA
size: many
V: TRBV20-1
J: TRBJ2-2
CDR3: CSARGPGQRGGELFF
DNA: TGCAGTGCTAGAGGGCCGGGACAGCGGGGTGGGGAGCTGTTTTTT

D: TRBD1
size: many
V: TRBV14
J: TRBJ2-3
CDR3: CASSQVRGGGDTQYF
DNA: TGTGCCAGCAGCCAAGTTCGAGGGGGCGGAGATACGCAGTATTTT

D: NA
size: many
V: TRBV12-3/TRBV12-4
J: TRBJ1-2
CDR3: CASSLALGSTPYGYTF
DNA: TGTGCCAGCAGTTTAGCGCTCGGCAGCACCCCCTATGGCTACACCTTC

D: NA
size: many
V: TRBV12-3/TRBV12-4
J: TRBJ1-1
CDR3: CASSAGRGEAFF
DNA: TGTGCCAGCAGCGCAGGGAGGGGTGAAGCTTTCTTT

D: NA
size: many
V: TRBV14
J: TRBJ1-2
CDR3: CASSLTGADSYTF
DNA: TGTGCCAGCAGCCTCACCGGGGCCGATAGCTACACCTTC

D: NA
size: many
V: TRBV19
J: TRBJ1-4
CDR3: CASSTGDTVTNEKLFF
DNA: TGTGCCAGTAGTACGGGCGACACGGTAACTAATGAAAAACTGTTTTTT

D: NA
size: many
V: TRBV11-2
J: TRBJ2-5
CDR3: CASSLVGTKKETQYF
DNA: TGTGCCAGCAGCTTAGTTGGGACAAAAAAAGAGACCCAGTACTTC

D: NA
size: medium-sized
V: TRBV6-2/TRBV6-3
J: TRBJ1-3
CDR3: CASSYGGTIYF
DNA: TGTGCCAGCAGTTACGGAGGCACCATATATTTT

D: NA
size: many
V: TRBV3-1
J: TRBJ1-3
CDR3: CASSQLGEGGNTIYF
DNA: TGTGCCAGCAGCCAATTGGGGGAAGGTGGAAACACCATATATTTT

D: TRBD2
size: few
V: TRBV5-4
J: TRBJ2-5
CDR3: CASSLKASGDGETQYF
DNA: TGTGCCAGCAGCTTGAAGGCTAGCGGGGACGGAGAGACCCAGTACTTC

D: NA
size: many
V: TRBV4-2
J: TRBJ2-1
CDR3: CASSQEAASSYNEQFF
DNA: TGTGCCAGCAGCCAAGAGGCGGCCAGCTCCTACAATGAGCAGTTCTTC

D: TRBD1
size: many
V: TRBV2
J: TRBJ2-3
CDR3: CASRGQGALFVVDTQYF
DNA: TGTGCCAGCAGGGGACAGGGGGCCCTTTTTGTTGTCGATACGCAGTATTTT

D: TRBD1
size: many
V: TRBV6-1
J: TRBJ2-6
CDR3: CASNVPGQGSTGANVLTF
DNA: TGTGCCAGCAACGTCCCGGGACAGGGGTCAACTGGGGCCAACGTCCTGACTTTC

D: NA
size: many
V: TRBV5-8
J: TRBJ1-5
CDR3: CASSLGGFRGQPQHF
DNA: TGTGCCAGCAGCTTGGGGGGCTTTAGGGGTCAGCCCCAGCATTTT

D: NA
size: many
V: TRBV20-1
J: TRBJ2-7
CDR3: CSARASKSPSYEQYF
DNA: TGCAGTGCTAGAGCTAGCAAGTCCCCTTCCTACGAGCAGTACTTC

D: TRBD1
size: many
V: TRBV4-1
J: TRBJ2-6
CDR3: CASSRRQGPSGANVLTF
DNA: TGCGCCAGCAGCCGACGACAGGGACCCTCTGGGGCCAACGTCCTGACTTTC

D: NA
size: many
V: TRBV20-1
J: TRBJ2-1
CDR3: CSARDPRGNEQFF
DNA: TGCAGTGCTAGAGATCCGAGGGGCAATGAGCAGTTCTTC

D: TRBD1
size: many
V: TRBV6-2/TRBV6-3
J: TRBJ2-5
CDR3: CASSYSPGQLETQYF
DNA: TGTGCCAGCAGTTACTCGCCGGGACAGCTAGAGACCCAGTACTTC

D: TRBD1
size: many
V: TRBV6-2/TRBV6-3
J: TRBJ2-5
CDR3: CASSALGQTQETQYF
DNA: TGTGCCAGCAGTGCATTGGGACAGACCCAAGAGACCCAGTACTTC

D: NA
size: NA
V: TRBV28
J: TRBJ2-3
CDR3: CATSFGGLSTDTQYF
DNA: TGTGCCACCAGTTTCGGGGGGCTAAGCACAGATACACAGTATTTT

D: NA
size: many
V: TRBV19
J: TRBJ1-2
CDR3: CASREETNYGYTF
DNA: TGTGCCAGTAGAGAGGAAACTAACTATGGCTACACCTTC

D: TRBD2
size: few
V: TRBV6-2/TRBV6-3
J: TRBJ2-2
CDR3: CASSYPPTSGGPNTWELFF
DNA: TGTGCCAGCAGTTACCCGCCAACTAGCGGGGGCCCAAACACCTGGGAGCTGTTTTTT

D: NA
size: many
V: TRBV29-1
J: TRBJ1-2
CDR3: CSVETGYGYTF
DNA: TGCAGCGTGGAGACAGGCTATGGCTACACCTTC

D: TRBD1
size: many
V: TRBV9
J: TRBJ2-1
CDR3: CASSAADRGNEQFF
DNA: TGTGCCAGCAGCGCCGCCGACAGGGGAAATGAGCAGTTCTTC

D: NA
size: many
V: TRBV6-1
J: TRBJ1-2
CDR3: CASSAQGGPYGYTF
DNA: TGTGCCAGCAGTGCGCAGGGAGGTCCCTATGGCTACACCTTC

D: TRBD2
size: many
V: TRBV20-1
J: TRBJ2-3
CDR3: CSAPTSGGLDTQYF
DNA: TGCAGTGCTCCTACTAGCGGGGGGCTAGATACGCAGTATTTT

D: TRBD2
size: many
V: TRBV18
J: TRBJ2-5
CDR3: CASSPLAGEETQYF
DNA: TGTGCCAGCTCACCCCTAGCGGGGGAAGAGACCCAGTACTTC

D: NA
size: NA
V: TRBV6-1
J: TRBJ1-5
CDR3: CASSKGQSNQPQHF
DNA: TGTGCCAGCAGTAAAGGACAGTCCAATCAGCCCCAGCATTTT

D: NA
size: many
V: TRBV7-7
J: TRBJ2-2
CDR3: CASSSGEELFF
DNA: TGTGCTAGCAGCTCCGGAGAAGAGCTGTTTTTT

D: NA
size: many
V: TRBV9
J: TRBJ2-3
CDR3: CASSLRQGTDTQYF
DNA: TGTGCCAGCAGCCTCCGACAGGGCACAGATACGCAGTATTTT

D: NA
size: many
V: TRBV4-2
J: TRBJ1-2
CDR3: CASSQDAGRTNYGYTF
DNA: TGTGCCAGCAGCCAAGATGCGGGGAGGACTAACTATGGCTACACCTTC

D: TRBD2
size: many
V: TRBV5-4
J: TRBJ2-3
CDR3: CASSLKTSGGLVDTQYF
DNA: TGTGCCAGCAGCTTAAAGACTAGCGGGGGTTTAGTAGATACGCAGTATTTT

D: TRBD2
size: many
V: TRBV9
J: TRBJ2-3
CDR3: CASSAGGGTSGTDTQYF
DNA: TGTGCCAGCAGCGCTGGGGGCGGGACTAGCGGCACAGATACGCAGTATTTT

D: TRBD1
size: many
V: TRBV18
J: TRBJ1-6
CDR3: CASSPGDRGLNSPLHF
DNA: TGTGCCAGCTCACCCGGGGACAGGGGCCTCAATTCACCCCTCCACTTT

D: TRBD1
size: many
V: TRBV20-1
J: TRBJ1-5
CDR3: CSARRGTADQPQHF
DNA: TGCAGTGCTAGGAGAGGGACAGCAGATCAGCCCCAGCATTTT

D: TRBD2
size: many
V: TRBV7-9
J: TRBJ2-2
CDR3: CASSFTSGGNTGELFF
DNA: TGTGCCAGCAGCTTTACCAGCGGGGGGAACACCGGGGAGCTGTTTTTT

D: NA
size: many
V: TRBV7-2
J: TRBJ1-2
CDR3: CASSPPGFNYGYTF
DNA: TGTGCCAGCAGCCCCCCGGGGTTTAACTATGGCTACACCTTC

D: NA
size: many
V: TRBV6-1
J: TRBJ2-5
CDR3: CASSYRREVVETQYF
DNA: TGTGCCAGCAGTTACCGACGGGAAGTCGTTGAGACCCAGTACTTC

D: TRBD2
size: many
V: TRBV3-1
J: TRBJ2-3
CDR3: CASSPLAGGFTDTQYF
DNA: TGTGCCAGCAGCCCTTTAGCGGGGGGGTTTACAGATACGCAGTATTTT